This T cell receptor (beta chain) originates from a study of T cell responses to AZD1222 COVID-19 vaccine. Regarding the study as a whole: Repertoire samples came only from after the peak T cell response. Spike-specific TCR breadth and depth grew following two AZD1222 doses.

V trimming: 6 bases; J trimming: 4 bases; junction bases outside the gene matches: 5. The CDR3 has 13 residues. In germline, CDR1 is MNHEY, CDR2 SMNVEV (reference sequence). Generated by immunoSEQ multiplex PCR, the TCRdb table keeps only in-frame clones and is missing some. The repertoire holds 150,000 or so clones, with just over 90% as singletons. A word on this clone: Its target is unknown. This sequence may be a read error, since a much larger clone differs from it by one base.

The clonotype comes from an adult in good health. The V call is TRBV27, the J call TRBJ1-2; 7 positions agree with TRBD1. Source: peripheral blood, taken on day 0 of AZD1222 vaccination. The DNA for the CDR3 is TGTGCCAGCAGCCCGGGACAGCTCTATGGCTACACCTTC. Its translation: CASSPGQLYGYTF.